What follows are 32 T cell receptor beta chains derived from one specimen sequenced in a study of T cell repertoires in cytomegalovirus infection. TCRdb called the reads again in MiXCR, with one record for every CDR3 protein. The repertoire holds hundreds of thousands of distinct CDR3 sequences, with 30% to 40% as singletons. These TCRs' antigens remain unknown. The sequences come from cultured PBMCs, collected from culture after CMV antigen stimulation. These receptors came from a human donor in good health (CMV status not recorded). Some clones in this sample may be carry-over from other donors' samples.

A few counts support this clonotype. The chain uses TRBV28 and TRBJ2-1; D uncertain. With 8 bases removed from V and 3 bases from J, the gap between germline ends came to 14 bases. Germline assignment: CDR1 MDHEN and CDR2 SYDVKM. The CDR3 spans 14 residues. For the CDR3, the DNA is TGTGCCAGCTTCCCGGGCTCACTCTACAATGAGCAGTTCTTC. It encodes CASFPGSLYNEQFF. Together with reference TRBV28 and TRBJ2-1, the CDR3 gives the full variable domain: DVKVTQSSRYLVKRTGEKVFLECVQDMDHENMFWYRQDPGLGLRLIYFSYDVKMKEKGDIPEGYSVSREKKERFSLILESASTNQTSMYLCASFPGSLYNEQFFGPGTRLTVL.

The rearrangement links TRBV20-1 to TRBJ2-1; 7 positions agree with TRBD2. There are 17 residues in the CDR3. The trim removed 6 bases at V and 5 bases at J, leaving 19 bases unmatched. Germline CDR1 DFQATT, CDR2 SNEGSKA (reference sequence). The CDR3 region has the DNA TGCAGTGCCCCTCTTTTTGGGGCTAGCGGTTTGAACAATGAGCAGTTCTTC. Its translation is CSAPLFGASGLNNEQFF.

The chain is built from TRBV28 and TRBJ1-3; no clear D. Per germline, CDR1 MDHEN and CDR2 SYDVKM. The V and J ends lost 5 bases and 0 bases respectively, with 11 bases between them. This CDR3 contains 15 residues. The CDR3 DNA reads as TGTGCCAGCAGTCTCGACTGGAGCTCTGGAAACACCATATATTTT. Translating it yields CASSLDWSSGNTIYF.

This clonotype appeared a few times. The V gene is TRBV7-2, the J gene TRBJ2-7; 7 bases fit TRBD2. The CDR3 sequence is 17 residues long. The germline CDR1 and CDR2 sequences are SGHTA and FQGNSA. V lost 7 bases to trimming and J lost 1 base; unmatched junction nucleotides: 16. DNA of the CDR3: TGTGCCAGCACCCTAATGGGACGGGGAGCGGGATCCTACGAGCAGTACTTC. This gives the protein CASTLMGRGAGSYEQYF.

The chain couples TRBV10-3 to TRBJ2-2, with D unresolved. Germline V CDR1 and CDR2: ENHRY, SYGVKD. This CDR3 spans 13 amino acids. Trimming removed 6 bases at V and 0 bases at J, with 5 bases between. CDR3 in DNA: TGTGCCATCAGGGCTTCGAACACCGGGGAGCTGTTTTTT. Translation: CAIRASNTGELFF.

A few counts support this clonotype. The rearrangement links TRBV7-2 to TRBJ2-7, with 14 bases fitting TRBD2. From germline, CDR1 is SGHTA and CDR2 FQGNSA. The CDR3 is 14 amino acids. V was pared by 3 bases and J by 9 bases, with 4 bases of the junction left unmatched. The CDR3 is CASSFTGLAGVQYV. Written as DNA, the CDR3 is TGTGCCAGCAGCTTCACGGGACTAGCGGGAGTGCAGTACGTC.

V and J are TRBV20-1 and TRBJ1-5, with TRBD1 identical over 7 bases. Trimming took 6 bases from V and 4 from J; bases not matched to a gene: 6. The CDR3 has 13 amino acids. Germline lookup yields CDR1 DFQATT and CDR2 SNEGSKA (reference sequence). As DNA, the CDR3 is TGCAGTGCCTTGGACAGGATTAATCAGCCCCAGCATTTT. It codes for CSALDRINQPQHF.

This clonotype has only a few counts. The gene calls are TRBV12-3 or TRBV12-4 and TRBJ1-3; D is perhaps TRBD1 (5 bases). The CDR3 is made up of 15 amino acids. Trimming left V 5 bases short and J 0 bases short, with 11 bases between. CDR3 amino acids: CASSIGASSGNTIYF. The CDR3 DNA follows: TGTGCCAGCAGTATCGGGGCTTCCTCTGGAAACACCATATATTTT.

The gene calls are TRBV10-3 and TRBJ1-1; possibly TRBD1 for D (6 bases). The V gene lost 10 bases and the J gene lost 8 bases, with 17 bases spanning the gap. Germline V lookup: CDR1 ENHRY, CDR2 SYGVKD. The CDR3 loop spans 12 amino acids. CDR3 nucleotide sequence: TGTGCCACGAACACAGGGAAGAGGGAAGCTTTCTTT. This codes for CATNTGKREAFF.

This clonotype was seen a single time. This chain connects TRBV7-3 to TRBJ1-2; D remains ambiguous. Trimming stripped 5 bases from V and 1 base from J, with 17 bases between. This CDR3 is built from 16 residues. CDR1 is SGHTA and CDR2 is FQGTGA in the germline V gene. The CDR3 region is CASSAPVFLINYGYTF. The CDR3 DNA reads TGTGCCAGCAGCGCCCCGGTTTTCTTGATTAACTATGGCTACACCTTC.

This clonotype was seen a handful of times. A clone one base away is much larger, so this may be a read error. The chain carries TRBV7-2 and TRBJ1-6; unclear D gene. Germline V gene data show CDR1 as SGHTA and CDR2 as FQGNSA. CDR3 length equals 13 residues. The V gene lost 2 bases and the J gene lost 6 bases, with 5 bases spanning the gap. CDR3 protein: CASSLWANSPLHF. In DNA form, the CDR3 reads TGTGCCAGCAGCTTATGGGCTAATTCACCCCTCCACTTT. The full variable domain, with the rest looked up from reference TRBV7-2 and TRBJ1-6, is GAGVSQSPSNKVTEKGKDVELRCDPISGHTALYWYRQSLGQGLEFLIYFQGNSAPDKSGLPSDRFSAERTGGSVSTLTIQRTQQEDSAVYLCASSLWANSPLHFGNGTRLTVT.

This clonotype was detected a few times. The chain uses TRBV7-2 and TRBJ1-2; 8 positions match TRBD1. Trimming took 5 bases from V and 7 from J; bases not matched to a gene: 3. Germline CDR1 is SGHTA and CDR2 is FQGNSA. The CDR3 has 12 residues. CDR3 bases: TGTGCCAGCAGCACAGACAGGGGTGGCTACACCTTC. Translation gives CASSTDRGGYTF.

At least ten counts were recorded for this clonotype. The genes are TRBV7-6 and TRBJ2-7; TRBD2 matches at 12 bases. Germline V gene data show CDR1 as SGHVS and CDR2 as FNYEAQ. The CDR3 has 15 amino acids. With 1 base clipped from V and 5 bases from J, the junction kept 3 bases outside the gene matches. The CDR3 is CASSLETSGSHEQYF. The CDR3 DNA reads TGTGCCAGCAGCTTAGAGACTAGCGGGAGTCACGAGCAGTACTTC.

The chain employs TRBV12-3 or TRBV12-4 and TRBJ2-4, with 8 nucleotides matching TRBD1. The CDR3 is made up of 15 amino acids. V was clipped by 5 bases and J by 1 base; unmatched bases: 4. As DNA, the CDR3 is TGTGCCAGCAGTGACAGGGGTAGCGCCAAAAACATTCAGTACTTC. This codes for CASSDRGSAKNIQYF.

This chain connects TRBV20-1 to TRBJ2-6; D not resolved. The V end was cut by 1 base, the J end by 2 bases, with 6 bases between. The CDR3 sequence is 14 residues long. Germline V gene data show CDR1 as DFQATT and CDR2 as SNEGSKA (reference sequence). The CDR3 loop is CSARGDPGANVLTF. The CDR3 coding sequence is TGCAGTGCTAGAGGCGATCCTGGGGCCAACGTCCTGACTTTC.

This clonotype occurred many times. The chain is built from TRBV7-2 and TRBJ2-7, with 11 bases that match TRBD2. CDR1 is SGHTA, CDR2 FQGNSA, per germline. V trimming: 3 bases; J trimming: 1 base; junction bases outside the gene matches: 5. CDR3 length: 16 amino acids. Here the CDR3 DNA reads TGTGCCAGCAGCTTGTGGGCTAGCGGGGGGTCCTACGAGCAGTACTTC. It specifies CASSLWASGGSYEQYF.

The chain recombines TRBV6-2 or TRBV6-3 with TRBJ2-7; possibly TRBD1 for D (5 bases). The V and J ends lost 4 bases and 4 bases respectively, with 8 bases between them. Germline loops: CDR1 MNHEY, CDR2 SVGEGT. The CDR3 covers 12 residues. The DNA of the CDR3 is TGTGCCAGCAGTTCAGGGTTTTACGAGCAGTACGTC. It encodes CASSSGFYEQYV.

The gene calls are TRBV25-1 and TRBJ1-1; D is unresolved. Trimming took 3 bases from V and 2 from J, leaving 13 bases between them. The CDR3 has 15 residues. Germline CDR1 and CDR2: MGHDK and SYGVNS. In DNA form, the CDR3 reads TGTGCCAGCAGTGATGGTCGTTGGATAAACACTGAAGCTTTCTTT. Translating gives CASSDGRWINTEAFF.

This clonotype occurred a few times. The chain couples TRBV7-2 to TRBJ2-1; D is undetermined. Trimming took off 5 bases at V and 4 bases at J, with 9 bases between the two ends. This CDR3 region has 13 residues. Germline V gene sequence: CDR1 SGHTA, CDR2 FQGNSA. CDR3 amino acids: CASSPPNYNEQFF. The CDR3 DNA reads TGTGCCAGCAGCCCCCCCAATTACAATGAGCAGTTCTTC.

This clonotype came up a few times. The CDR3 bases are TGTGCCAGTAGTATAGAAGGAGGGGTTGAAAAACTGTTTTTT. Translated: CASSIEGGVEKLFF. The gene calls are TRBV19 and TRBJ1-4, with a weak D call TRBD1 (5 bases). The germline CDR1 and CDR2 sequences are LNHDA and SQIVND (reference sequence). Trimming stripped 0 bases from V and 7 bases from J, with 9 bases between. This CDR3 has 14 residues. Looking up the rest from reference TRBV19 and TRBJ1-4 gives the full variable domain: DGGITQSPKYLFRKEGQNVTLSCEQNLNHDAMYWYRQDPGQGLRLIYYSQIVNDFQKGDIAEGYSVSREKKESFPLTVTSAQKNPTAFYLCASSIEGGVEKLFFGSGTQLSVL.

This clonotype was recorded a few times. V gene TRBV7-2 combines with J gene TRBJ1-2, with no clear D. The V and J ends lost 2 bases and 8 bases respectively, with 15 bases between them. Germline values: CDR1 SGHTA, CDR2 FQGNSA. The CDR3 consists of 14 residues. Written as DNA, the CDR3 is TGTGCCAGCAGCTTAATGGGGTCCGTAGAAGGCTACACCTTC. Protein sequence: CASSLMGSVEGYTF.

Only a few counts were recorded for this clonotype. The genes are TRBV5-1 and TRBJ2-6; TRBD1 agrees at 7 bases. This CDR3 has 17 amino acids. V shed 7 bases, J shed 0 bases, and the junction held 10 bases outside the gene matches. Germline CDR1 is SGHRS and CDR2 is YFSETQ. In DNA, the CDR3 is TGCGCCAGCCGACGTGGACAGGCTACCTCTGGGGCCAACGTCCTGACTTTC. Its protein is CASRRGQATSGANVLTF. Filled out from reference TRBV5-1 and TRBJ2-6, the complete variable domain reads KAGVTQTPRYLIKTRGQQVTLSCSPISGHRSVSWYQQTPGQGLQFLFEYFSETQRNKGNFPGRFSGRQFSNSRSEMNVSTLELGDSALYLCASRRGQATSGANVLTFGAGSRLTVL.

The chain carries TRBV11-3 and TRBJ2-5; D uncertain. V lost 5 bases and J 2 bases, leaving 9 bases between the germline ends. The germline CDR1 and CDR2 sequences are SGHNT and YENEEA. The CDR3 spans 13 residues. The CDR3 DNA follows: TGTGCCAGCAGCCCCCTCGAGCAAGAGACCCAGTACTTC. It specifies CASSPLEQETQYF.

This clonotype has just a few counts. The chain employs TRBV20-1 and TRBJ2-3, with D possibly TRBD2 on 5 matching bases. Germline lookup yields CDR1 DFQATT and CDR2 SNEGSKA (reference sequence). CDR3 length: 11 amino acids. V gave up 5 bases and J gave up 5 bases, with 8 bases separating them. The CDR3 region is CSAPRGDTQYF. The CDR3 nucleotides are TGCAGTGCTCCCCGGGGAGATACGCAGTATTTT.

This clonotype was picked up a small number of times. This sequence joins TRBV10-3 and TRBJ1-5; 7 bases are a match to TRBD1. The germline V gene encodes CDR1 ENHRY and CDR2 SYGVKD. Germline trimming cut 10 bases from V and 4 bases from J; bases unmatched to any gene: 7. The CDR3 has 13 amino acids. The CDR3 nucleotides read TGTGCCAACCGGGACAGTTTGAATCAGCCCCAGCATTTT. This gives the protein CANRDSLNQPQHF.

In this sample, this clonotype turned up a few times. V and J are TRBV12-5 and TRBJ2-1, with 9 bases aligning to TRBD1. J was trimmed by 8 bases and V by 0 bases; bases with no gene match: 8. The CDR3 totals 16 residues. Looked up from germline, CDR1 is LGHNT and CDR2 is FRNRAP. CDR3 sequence: CASGLVLSDRGHEQFF. The CDR3 DNA sequence: TGTGCTAGTGGTTTGGTACTCTCGGACAGGGGTCATGAGCAGTTCTTC.

The chain carries TRBV6-2 or TRBV6-3 and TRBJ1-6; no reliable D call. Germline-derived CDR1 and CDR2 are MNHEY and SVGEGT. This CDR3 spans 14 amino acids. V lost 6 bases and J 6 bases, leaving 12 bases between the germline ends. The CDR3 protein is CASSSVGLNSPLHF. CDR3 nucleotides: TGTGCCAGCAGCTCCGTAGGACTTAATTCACCCCTCCACTTT.

The genes are TRBV7-8 and TRBJ2-3, with D tentatively TRBD2 (5 bases). The CDR3 spans 16 residues. Trimming removed 4 bases from V and 2 bases from J, with 16 bases in between. Germline lookup yields CDR1 SGHVS and CDR2 FQNEAQ. The CDR3 reads CASSSISTKPTDTQYF. CDR3 bases: TGTGCCAGCAGCTCCATCTCGACTAAACCCACAGATACGCAGTATTTT.

DNA for the CDR3: TGTGCCAGCAGAACTTTCTCTCGGGACAGGGCATCCCCTAACTATGGCTACACCTTC. This encodes CASRTFSRDRASPNYGYTF. The rearrangement joins TRBV27 to TRBJ1-2, with 9 bases lining up with TRBD1. Germline V gene lookup returns CDR1 MNHEY and CDR2 SMNVEV (reference sequence). The junction had 17 bases not matched to a gene; V was cut back by 6 bases and J by 0 bases. The CDR3 has 19 amino acids.

The chain employs TRBV7-6 and TRBJ2-5, with 10 bases that match TRBD2. Trimming took 5 bases from V and 1 from J; bases not matched to a gene: 7. Germline V gene data show CDR1 as SGHVS and CDR2 as FNYEAQ. This CDR3 spans 16 amino acids. CDR3 amino acids: CASSPPGLAFQETQYF. CDR3 coding DNA: TGTGCCAGCAGCCCACCGGGACTAGCGTTCCAAGAGACCCAGTACTTC. The entire variable domain, with the rest obtained from reference TRBV7-6 and TRBJ2-5, is as follows: GAGVSQSPRYKVTKRGQDVALRCDPISGHVSLYWYRQALGQGPEFLTYFNYEAQQDKSGLPNDRFSAERPEGSISTLTIQRTEQRDSAMYRCASSPPGLAFQETQYFGPGTRLLVL.

The genes are TRBV28 and TRBJ2-7; TRBD2 matches at 7 bases. J was trimmed by 3 bases and V by 6 bases; bases with no gene match: 14. Germline-derived CDR1 and CDR2 are MDHEN and SYDVKM. The CDR3 runs to 16 residues. For the CDR3, the DNA is TGTGCCAGCAGCTCCGCCTCGGGCGGGAGATTCTACGAGCAGTACTTC. As protein: CASSSASGGRFYEQYF.

The J gene is TRBJ2-3, the V gene TRBV20-1; TRBD2 agrees at 11 bases. CDR1 DFQATT and CDR2 SNEGSKA come from the germline V gene (reference sequence). CDR3 length: 17 residues. Trimming took 6 bases from V and 5 from J; bases not matched to a gene: 16. The CDR3 loop reads CSASPITSGRFRDTQYF. In nucleotides, the CDR3 is TGCAGTGCAAGCCCAATAACTAGCGGGAGATTTCGAGATACGCAGTATTTT.